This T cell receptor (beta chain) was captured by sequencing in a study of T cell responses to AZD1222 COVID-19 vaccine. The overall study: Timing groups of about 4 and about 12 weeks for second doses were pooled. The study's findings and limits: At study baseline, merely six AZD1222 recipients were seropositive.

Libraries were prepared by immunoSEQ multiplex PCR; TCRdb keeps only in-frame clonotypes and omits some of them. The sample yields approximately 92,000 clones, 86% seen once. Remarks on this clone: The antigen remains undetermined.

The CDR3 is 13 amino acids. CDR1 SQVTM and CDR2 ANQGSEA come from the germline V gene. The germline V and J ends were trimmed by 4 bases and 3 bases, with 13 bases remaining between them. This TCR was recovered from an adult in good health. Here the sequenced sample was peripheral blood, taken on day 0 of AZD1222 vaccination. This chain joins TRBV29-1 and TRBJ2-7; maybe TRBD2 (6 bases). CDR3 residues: CSVGSAGNYEQYF. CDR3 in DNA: TGCAGCGTTGGGTCGGCGGGGAACTACGAGCAGTACTTC.